One T cell receptor (beta chain) is described in this entry. No antigen is known for it. Generated by immunoSEQ multiplex PCR, the TCRdb table keeps only in-frame clones and is missing some. The sample shows more than 550,000 clones, about 92% of them seen only once. This sample stems from a study of shared clonotypes between healthy human individuals. The CDR3 extends over 16 amino acids. From germline, CDR1 is SGHDN and CDR2 FVKESK. Trimming took 3 bases from V and 8 from J; bases not matched to a gene: 8. Findings of the study overall: The generation probabilities recorded for non-shared clonotypes fell below those of clonotypes shared by all four donors. Sequencing depth was a factor that was expected to affect clonotype sharing among donors.

The receptor was isolated from a man younger than 35 in good health. Some clones in this sample may be carry-over from other donors' samples. Specimen: memory CD8+ T cells from PBMCs. Subset denoted: CD45RO+ cells pooled with CCR7-negative TemRA cells. The chain combines TRBV14 with TRBJ2-1, with 12 bases fitting TRBD2. This chain's CDR3 is CASSQRTSGMGYEQFF. The DNA for the CDR3 is TGTGCCAGCAGCCAGAGGACTAGCGGGATGGGCTATGAGCAGTTCTTC.